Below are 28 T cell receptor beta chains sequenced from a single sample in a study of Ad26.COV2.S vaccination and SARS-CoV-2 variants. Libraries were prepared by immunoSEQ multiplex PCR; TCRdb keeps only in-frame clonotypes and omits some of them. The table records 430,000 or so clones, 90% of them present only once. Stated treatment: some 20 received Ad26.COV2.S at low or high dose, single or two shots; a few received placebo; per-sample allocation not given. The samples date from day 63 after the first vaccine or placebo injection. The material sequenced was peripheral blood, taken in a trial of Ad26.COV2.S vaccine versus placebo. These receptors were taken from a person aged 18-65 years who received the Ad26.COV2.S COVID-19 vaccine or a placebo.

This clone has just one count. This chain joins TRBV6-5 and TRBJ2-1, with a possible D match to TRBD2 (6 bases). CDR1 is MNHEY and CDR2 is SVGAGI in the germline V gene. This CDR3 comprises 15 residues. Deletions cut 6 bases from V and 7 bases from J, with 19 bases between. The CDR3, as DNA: TGTGCCAGCAGCCAGGAGCTAGCGATTTCAAATGAGCAGTTCTTC. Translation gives CASSQELAISNEQFF.

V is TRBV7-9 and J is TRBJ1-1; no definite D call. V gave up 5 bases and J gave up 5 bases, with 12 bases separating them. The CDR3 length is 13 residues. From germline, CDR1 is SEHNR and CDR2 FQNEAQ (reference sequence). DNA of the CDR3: TGTGCCAGCAGCCCCCAGGCCAGGACTGAAGCTTTCTTT. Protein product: CASSPQARTEAFF.

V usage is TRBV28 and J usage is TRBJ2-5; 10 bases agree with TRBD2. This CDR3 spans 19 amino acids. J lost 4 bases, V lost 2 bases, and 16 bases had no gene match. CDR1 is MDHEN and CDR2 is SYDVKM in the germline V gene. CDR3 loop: CASSLMRLAGPLGGETQYF. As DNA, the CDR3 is TGTGCCAGCAGTTTAATGCGACTAGCGGGCCCCCTGGGAGGAGAGACCCAGTACTTC.

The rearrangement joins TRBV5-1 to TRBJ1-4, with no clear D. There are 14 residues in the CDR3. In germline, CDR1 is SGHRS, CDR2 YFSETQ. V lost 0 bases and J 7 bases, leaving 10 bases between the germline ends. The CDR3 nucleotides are TGCGCCAGCAGCTTGGAATCGATTGGTGAAAAACTGTTTTTT. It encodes CASSLESIGEKLFF. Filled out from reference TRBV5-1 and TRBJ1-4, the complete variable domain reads KAGVTQTPRYLIKTRGQQVTLSCSPISGHRSVSWYQQTPGQGLQFLFEYFSETQRNKGNFPGRFSGRQFSNSRSEMNVSTLELGDSALYLCASSLESIGEKLFFGSGTQLSVL.

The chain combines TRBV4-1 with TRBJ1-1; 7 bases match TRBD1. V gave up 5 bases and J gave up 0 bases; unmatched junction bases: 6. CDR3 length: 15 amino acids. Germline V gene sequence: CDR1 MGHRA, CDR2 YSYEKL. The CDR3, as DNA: TGCGCCAGCAGCAGTCGACAGGGAATGAACACTGAAGCTTTCTTT. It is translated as CASSSRQGMNTEAFF.

The CDR3 loop reads CASSTDSPTQFF. The CDR3 DNA is TGTGCCAGCAGTACCGACTCCCCGACACAGTTCTTC. The J gene is TRBJ2-1, the V gene TRBV2; unclear D gene. Trimming cost V 5 bases and J 13 bases, with 15 bases left between them. Germline V gene sequence: CDR1 SNHLY, CDR2 FYNNEI. CDR3 length: 12 residues.

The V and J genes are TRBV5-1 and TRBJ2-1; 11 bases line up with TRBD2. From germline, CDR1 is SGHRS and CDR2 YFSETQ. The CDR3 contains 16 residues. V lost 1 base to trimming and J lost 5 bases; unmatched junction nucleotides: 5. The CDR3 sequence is CASSLRTSGSNNEQFF. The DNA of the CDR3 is TGCGCCAGCAGCTTGAGGACTAGCGGGTCCAACAATGAGCAGTTCTTC.

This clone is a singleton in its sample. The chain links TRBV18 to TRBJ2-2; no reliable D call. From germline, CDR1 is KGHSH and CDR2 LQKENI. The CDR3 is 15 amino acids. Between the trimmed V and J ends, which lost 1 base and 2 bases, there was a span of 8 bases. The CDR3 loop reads CASSPRLGNTGELFF. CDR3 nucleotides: TGTGCCAGCTCACCACGACTGGGTAACACCGGGGAGCTGTTTTTT.

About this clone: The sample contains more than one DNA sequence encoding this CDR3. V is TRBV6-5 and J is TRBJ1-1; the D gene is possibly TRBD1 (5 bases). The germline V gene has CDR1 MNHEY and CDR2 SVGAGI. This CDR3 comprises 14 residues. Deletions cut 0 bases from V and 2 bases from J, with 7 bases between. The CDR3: CASSYSTANTEAFF. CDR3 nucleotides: TGTGCCAGCAGTTACTCGACAGCTAACACTGAAGCTTTCTTT.

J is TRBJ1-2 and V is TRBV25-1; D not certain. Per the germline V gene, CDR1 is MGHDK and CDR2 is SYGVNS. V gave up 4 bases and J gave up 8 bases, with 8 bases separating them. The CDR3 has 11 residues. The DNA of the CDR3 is TGTGCCAGCAGTGCGTTATGGGGCTACACCTTC. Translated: CASSALWGYTF.

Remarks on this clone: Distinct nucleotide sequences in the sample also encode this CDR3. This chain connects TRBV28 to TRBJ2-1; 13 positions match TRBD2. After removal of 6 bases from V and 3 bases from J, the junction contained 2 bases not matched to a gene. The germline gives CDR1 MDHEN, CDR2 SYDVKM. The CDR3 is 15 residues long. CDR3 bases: TGTGCCAGCAGACTAGCGGGAGGGAGCTACAATGAGCAGTTCTTC. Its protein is CASRLAGGSYNEQFF.

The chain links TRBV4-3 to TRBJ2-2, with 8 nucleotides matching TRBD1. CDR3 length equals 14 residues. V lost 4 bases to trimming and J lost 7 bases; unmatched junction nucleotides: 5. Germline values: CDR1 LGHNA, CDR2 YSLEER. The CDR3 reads CASSRTGFDGELFF. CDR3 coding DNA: TGCGCCAGCAGCCGGACAGGGTTTGACGGGGAGCTGTTTTTT.

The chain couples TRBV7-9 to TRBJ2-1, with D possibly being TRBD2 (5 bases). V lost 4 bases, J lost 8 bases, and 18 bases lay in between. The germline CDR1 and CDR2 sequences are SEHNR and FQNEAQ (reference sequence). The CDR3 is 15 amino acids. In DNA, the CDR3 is TGTGCCAGCAGCTCAGGTATAGCGTCTATCGATGAGCAGTTCTTC. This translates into CASSSGIASIDEQFF.

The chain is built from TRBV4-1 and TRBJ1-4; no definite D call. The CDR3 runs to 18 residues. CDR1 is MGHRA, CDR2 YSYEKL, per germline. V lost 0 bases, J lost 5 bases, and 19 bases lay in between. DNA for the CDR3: TGCGCCAGCAGCCAAGATCTGGCCTATACATATGGCAATGAAAAACTGTTTTTT. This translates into CASSQDLAYTYGNEKLFF.

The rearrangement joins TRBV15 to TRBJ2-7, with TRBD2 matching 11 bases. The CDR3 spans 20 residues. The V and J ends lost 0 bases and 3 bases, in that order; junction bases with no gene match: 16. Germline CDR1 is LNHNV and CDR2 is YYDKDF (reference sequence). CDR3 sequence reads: CATSRDNSPGTSGSFYEQYF. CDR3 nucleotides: TGTGCCACCAGCAGAGATAACTCCCCCGGGACTAGCGGATCCTTCTACGAGCAGTACTTC.

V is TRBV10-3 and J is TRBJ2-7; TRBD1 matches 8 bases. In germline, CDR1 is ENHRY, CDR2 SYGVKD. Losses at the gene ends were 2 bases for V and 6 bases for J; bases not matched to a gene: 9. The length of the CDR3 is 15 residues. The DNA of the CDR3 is TGTGCCATCAGTGAGAGGAGACAGGGGCTCGTCGAGCAGTACTTC. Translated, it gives CAISERRQGLVEQYF.

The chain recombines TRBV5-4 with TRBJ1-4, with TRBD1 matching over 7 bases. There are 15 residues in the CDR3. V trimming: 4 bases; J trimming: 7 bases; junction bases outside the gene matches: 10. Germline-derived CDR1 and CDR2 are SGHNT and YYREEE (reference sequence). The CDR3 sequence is CASSATGRQGEKLFF. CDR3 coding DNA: TGTGCCAGCAGCGCGACAGGGAGGCAAGGTGAAAAACTGTTTTTT.

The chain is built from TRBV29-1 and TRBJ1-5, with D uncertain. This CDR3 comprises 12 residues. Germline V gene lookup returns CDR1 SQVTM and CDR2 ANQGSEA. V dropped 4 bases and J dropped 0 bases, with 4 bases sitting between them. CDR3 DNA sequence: TGCAGCGTTGGACATAGCAATCAGCCCCAGCATTTT. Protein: CSVGHSNQPQHF.

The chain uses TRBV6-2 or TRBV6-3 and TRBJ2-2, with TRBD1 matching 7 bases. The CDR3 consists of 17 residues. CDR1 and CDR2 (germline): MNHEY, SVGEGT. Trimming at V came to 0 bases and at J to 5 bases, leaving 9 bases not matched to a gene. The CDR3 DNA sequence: TGTGCCAGCAGTTACTCGATCGGGACAGATTCTACCGGGGAGCTGTTTTTT. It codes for CASSYSIGTDSTGELFF.

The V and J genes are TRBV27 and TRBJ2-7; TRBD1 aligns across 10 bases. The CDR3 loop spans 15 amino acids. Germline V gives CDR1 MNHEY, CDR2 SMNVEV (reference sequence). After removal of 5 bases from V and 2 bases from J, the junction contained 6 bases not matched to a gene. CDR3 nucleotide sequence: TGTGCCAGCAGTGCGGCCGGGACAGGGGCCTACGAGCAGTACTTC. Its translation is CASSAAGTGAYEQYF.

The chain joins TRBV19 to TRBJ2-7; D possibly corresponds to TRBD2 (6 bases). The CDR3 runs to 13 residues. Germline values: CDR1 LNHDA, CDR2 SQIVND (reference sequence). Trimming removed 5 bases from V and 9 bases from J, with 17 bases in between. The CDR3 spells CASSPTTREAQYF. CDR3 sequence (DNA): TGTGCCAGTAGTCCTACGACTAGAGAAGCGCAGTACTTC.

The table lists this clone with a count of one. CDR3: CASSQKANTEAFF. CDR3 coding DNA: TGTGCCAGCAGCCAGAAGGCGAACACTGAAGCTTTCTTT. The chain has TRBV3-1 (or the pseudogene TRBV3-2) and TRBJ1-1; D is undetermined. The CDR3 extends over 13 amino acids. Trimming shortened V by 3 bases and J by 1 base, and 6 bases separated the two germline ends. Germline-derived CDR1 and CDR2 are LGHDT and YNNKEL (reference sequence).

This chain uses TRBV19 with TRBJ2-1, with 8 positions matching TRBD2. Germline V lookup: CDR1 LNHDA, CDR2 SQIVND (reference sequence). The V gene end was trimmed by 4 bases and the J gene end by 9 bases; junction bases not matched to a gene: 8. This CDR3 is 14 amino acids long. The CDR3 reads CASSTGLAFAEQFF. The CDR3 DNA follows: TGTGCCAGTAGTACCGGACTAGCCTTCGCTGAGCAGTTCTTC.

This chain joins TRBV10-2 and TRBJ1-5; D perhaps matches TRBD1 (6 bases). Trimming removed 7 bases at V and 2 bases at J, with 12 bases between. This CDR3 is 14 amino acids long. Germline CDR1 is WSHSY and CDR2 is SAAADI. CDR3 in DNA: TGCGCCAGCACAGATAAGGGGGGCAATCAGCCCCAGCATTTT. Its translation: CASTDKGGNQPQHF.

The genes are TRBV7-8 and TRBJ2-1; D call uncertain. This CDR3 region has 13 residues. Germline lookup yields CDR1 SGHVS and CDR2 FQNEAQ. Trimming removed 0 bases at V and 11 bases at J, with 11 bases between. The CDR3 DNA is TGTGCCAGCAGCTTAGCTAGAAGTGCGCAGCAGTTCTTC. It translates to CASSLARSAQQFF.

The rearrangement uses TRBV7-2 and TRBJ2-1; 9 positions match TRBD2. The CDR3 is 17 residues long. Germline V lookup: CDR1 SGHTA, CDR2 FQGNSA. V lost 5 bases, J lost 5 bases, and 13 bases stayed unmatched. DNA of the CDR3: TGTGCCAGCAGCCCAACCCACGGACTAGCGCTAGACAATGAGCAGTTCTTC. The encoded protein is CASSPTHGLALDNEQFF. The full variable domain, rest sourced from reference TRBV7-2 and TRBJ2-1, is GAGVSQSPSNKVTEKGKDVELRCDPISGHTALYWYRQSLGQGLEFLIYFQGNSAPDKSGLPSDRFSAERTGGSVSTLTIQRTQQEDSAVYLCASSPTHGLALDNEQFFGPGTRLTVL.

The CDR3 DNA reads as TGTGCCAGCAGTCTGCGGGAGGGGAACGAGCAGTACTTC. Its translation: CASSLREGNEQYF. V gene TRBV27 combines with J gene TRBJ2-7; 9 bases match TRBD2. The CDR3 has 13 amino acids. The germline V gene has CDR1 MNHEY and CDR2 SMNVEV (reference sequence). With V trimmed by 5 bases and J by 5 bases, 4 bases remained unmatched.

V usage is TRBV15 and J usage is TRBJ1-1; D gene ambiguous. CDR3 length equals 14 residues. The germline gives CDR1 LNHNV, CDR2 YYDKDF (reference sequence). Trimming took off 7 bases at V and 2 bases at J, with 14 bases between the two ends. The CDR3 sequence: CATTTTISNTEAFF. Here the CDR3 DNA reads TGTGCCACCACGACGACGATTTCCAACACTGAAGCTTTCTTT.